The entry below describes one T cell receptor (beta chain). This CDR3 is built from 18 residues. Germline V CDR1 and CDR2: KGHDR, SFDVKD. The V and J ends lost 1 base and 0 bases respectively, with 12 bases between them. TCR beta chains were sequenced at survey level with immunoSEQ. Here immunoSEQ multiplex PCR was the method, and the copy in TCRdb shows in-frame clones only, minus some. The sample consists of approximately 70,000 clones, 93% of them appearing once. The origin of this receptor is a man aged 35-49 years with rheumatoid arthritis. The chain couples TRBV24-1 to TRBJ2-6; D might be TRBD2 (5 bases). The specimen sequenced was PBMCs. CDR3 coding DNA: TGTGCCACCAGTGATTTAAGGACGGGAAGCTCTGGGGCCAACGTCCTGACTTTC. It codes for CATSDLRTGSSGANVLTF.